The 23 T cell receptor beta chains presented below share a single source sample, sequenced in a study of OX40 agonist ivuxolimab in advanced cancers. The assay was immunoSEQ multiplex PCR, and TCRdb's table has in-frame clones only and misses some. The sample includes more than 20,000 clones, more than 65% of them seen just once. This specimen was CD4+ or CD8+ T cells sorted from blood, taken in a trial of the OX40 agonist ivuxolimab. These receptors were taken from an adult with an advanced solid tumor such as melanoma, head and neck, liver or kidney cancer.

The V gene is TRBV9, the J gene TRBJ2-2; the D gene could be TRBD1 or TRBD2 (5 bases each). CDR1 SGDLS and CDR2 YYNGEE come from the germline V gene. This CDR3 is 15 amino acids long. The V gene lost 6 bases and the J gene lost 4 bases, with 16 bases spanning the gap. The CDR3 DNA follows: TGTGCCAGCACCGCCGGGACCACCTTCACCGGGGAGCTGTTTTTT. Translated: CASTAGTTFTGELFF.

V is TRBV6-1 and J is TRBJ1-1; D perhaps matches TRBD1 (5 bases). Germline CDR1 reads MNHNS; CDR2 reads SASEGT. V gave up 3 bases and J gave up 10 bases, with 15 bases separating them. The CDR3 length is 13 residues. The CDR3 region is CASSDNQGYAAFF. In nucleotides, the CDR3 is TGTGCCAGCAGTGATAACCAGGGATATGCAGCTTTCTTT.

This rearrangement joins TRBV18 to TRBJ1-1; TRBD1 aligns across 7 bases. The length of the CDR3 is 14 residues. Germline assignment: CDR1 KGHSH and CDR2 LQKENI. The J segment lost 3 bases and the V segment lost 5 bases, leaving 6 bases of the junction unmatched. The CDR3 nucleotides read TGTGCCAGCTCATCGACAGGGCTTGACACTGAAGCTTTCTTT. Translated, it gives CASSSTGLDTEAFF.

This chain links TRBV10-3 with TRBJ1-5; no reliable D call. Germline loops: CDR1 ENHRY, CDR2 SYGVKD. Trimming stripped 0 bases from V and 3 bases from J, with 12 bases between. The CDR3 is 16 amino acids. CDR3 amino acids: CAISESTKPNNQPQHF. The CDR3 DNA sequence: TGTGCCATCAGTGAGTCGACTAAGCCTAACAATCAGCCCCAGCATTTT.

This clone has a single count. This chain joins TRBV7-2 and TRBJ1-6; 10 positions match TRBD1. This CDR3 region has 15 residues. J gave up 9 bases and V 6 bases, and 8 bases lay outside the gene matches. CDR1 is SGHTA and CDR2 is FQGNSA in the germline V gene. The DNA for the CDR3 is TGTGCCAGCAGGTCTCCGGGACAGGGGAGTTCACCCCTCCACTTT. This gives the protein CASRSPGQGSSPLHF. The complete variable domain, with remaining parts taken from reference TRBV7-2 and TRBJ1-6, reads GAGVSQSPSNKVTEKGKDVELRCDPISGHTALYWYRQSLGQGLEFLIYFQGNSAPDKSGLPSDRFSAERTGGSVSTLTIQRTQQEDSAVYLCASRSPGQGSSPLHFGNGTRLTVT.

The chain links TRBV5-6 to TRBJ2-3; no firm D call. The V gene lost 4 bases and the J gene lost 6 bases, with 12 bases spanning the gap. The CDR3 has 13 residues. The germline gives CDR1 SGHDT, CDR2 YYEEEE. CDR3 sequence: CASSVPVSDTQYF. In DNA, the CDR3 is TGTGCCAGCAGCGTCCCGGTTTCGGATACGCAGTATTTT.

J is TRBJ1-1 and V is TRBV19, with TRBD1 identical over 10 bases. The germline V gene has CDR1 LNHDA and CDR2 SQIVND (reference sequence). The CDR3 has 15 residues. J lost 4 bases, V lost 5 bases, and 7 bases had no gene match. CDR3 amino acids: CASSFGQGGATEAFF. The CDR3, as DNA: TGTGCCAGTAGTTTCGGACAGGGGGGAGCCACTGAAGCTTTCTTT.

CDR3 amino acids: CASTGQGWSEAFF. CDR3 nucleotide sequence: TGTGCCAGCACTGGACAGGGGTGGTCTGAAGCTTTCTTT. The chain combines TRBV2 with TRBJ1-1; 9 bases fit TRBD1. The CDR3 has 13 amino acids. The V and J ends lost 7 bases and 6 bases, in that order; junction bases with no gene match: 6. Germline CDR1 and CDR2: SNHLY and FYNNEI.

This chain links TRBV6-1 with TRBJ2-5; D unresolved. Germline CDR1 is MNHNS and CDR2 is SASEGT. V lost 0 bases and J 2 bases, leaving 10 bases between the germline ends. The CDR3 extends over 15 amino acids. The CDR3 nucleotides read TGTGCCAGCAGTGAAGCGCGGCTGAATCAAGAGACCCAGTACTTC. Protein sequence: CASSEARLNQETQYF.

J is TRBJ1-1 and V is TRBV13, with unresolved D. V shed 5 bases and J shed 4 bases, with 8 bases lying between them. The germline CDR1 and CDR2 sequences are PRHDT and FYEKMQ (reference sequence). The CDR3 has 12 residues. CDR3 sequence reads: CASSPSATEAFF. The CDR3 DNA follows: TGTGCCAGCAGCCCGTCGGCCACTGAAGCTTTCTTT.

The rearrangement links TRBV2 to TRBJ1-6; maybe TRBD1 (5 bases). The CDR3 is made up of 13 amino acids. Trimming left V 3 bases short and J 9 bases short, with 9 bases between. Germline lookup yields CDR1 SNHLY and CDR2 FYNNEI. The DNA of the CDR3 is TGTGCCAGCAGTGAGGGGGTTTTTTCACCCCTCCACTTT. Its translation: CASSEGVFSPLHF.

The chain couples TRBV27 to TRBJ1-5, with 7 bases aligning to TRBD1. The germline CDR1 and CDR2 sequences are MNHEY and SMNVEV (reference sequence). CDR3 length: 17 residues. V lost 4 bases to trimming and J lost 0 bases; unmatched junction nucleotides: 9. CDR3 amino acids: CASSSGTETYSNQPQHF. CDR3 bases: TGTGCCAGCAGTTCCGGGACAGAAACCTATAGCAATCAGCCCCAGCATTTT.

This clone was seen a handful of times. CDR3 bases: TGTGCCAGCAGCCCTCCCAGGCCCAGCGGCTACACCTTC. Protein: CASSPPRPSGYTF. This rearrangement joins TRBV7-9 to TRBJ1-2, with D uncertain. Germline CDR1 SEHNR, CDR2 FQNEAQ (reference sequence). Trimming removed 5 bases at V and 8 bases at J, with 15 bases between. The CDR3 length is 13 residues.

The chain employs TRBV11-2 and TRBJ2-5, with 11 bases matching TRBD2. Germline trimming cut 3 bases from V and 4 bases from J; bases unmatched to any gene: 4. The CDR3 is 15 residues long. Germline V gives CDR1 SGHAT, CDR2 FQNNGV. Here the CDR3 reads CASSLGGTSGETQYF. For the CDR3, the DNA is TGTGCCAGCAGCTTGGGCGGGACTAGCGGAGAGACCCAGTACTTC.

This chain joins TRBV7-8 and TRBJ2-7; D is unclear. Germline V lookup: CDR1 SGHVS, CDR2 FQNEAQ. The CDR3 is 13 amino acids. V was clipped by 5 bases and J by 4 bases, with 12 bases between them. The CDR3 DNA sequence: TGTGCCAGCAGCCTGATGTCAGTGTACGAGCAGTACTTC. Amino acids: CASSLMSVYEQYF.

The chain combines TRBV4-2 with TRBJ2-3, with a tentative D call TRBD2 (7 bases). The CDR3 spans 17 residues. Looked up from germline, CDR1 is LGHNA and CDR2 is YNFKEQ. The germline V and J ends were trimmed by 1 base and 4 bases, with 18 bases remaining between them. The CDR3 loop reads CASSQGLGGLSPDTQYF. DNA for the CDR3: TGTGCCAGCAGCCAAGGTTTGGGGGGGCTGAGTCCAGATACGCAGTATTTT.

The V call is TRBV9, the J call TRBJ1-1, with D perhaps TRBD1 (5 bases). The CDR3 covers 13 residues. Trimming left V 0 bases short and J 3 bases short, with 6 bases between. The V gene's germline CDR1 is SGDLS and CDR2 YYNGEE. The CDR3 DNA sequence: TGTGCCAGCAGCGTAGAGGGGCACACTGAAGCTTTCTTT. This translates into CASSVEGHTEAFF.

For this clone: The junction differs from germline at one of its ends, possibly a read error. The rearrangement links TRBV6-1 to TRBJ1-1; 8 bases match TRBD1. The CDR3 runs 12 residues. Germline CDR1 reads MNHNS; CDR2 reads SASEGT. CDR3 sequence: CASTRGQAEASF. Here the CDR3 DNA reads TGTGCCAGCACTAGGGGACAGGCTGAAGCTTCCTTT.

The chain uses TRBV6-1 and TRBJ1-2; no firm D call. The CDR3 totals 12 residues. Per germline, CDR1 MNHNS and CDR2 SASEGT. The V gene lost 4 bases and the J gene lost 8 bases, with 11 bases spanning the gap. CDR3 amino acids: CASSVTRVGYTF. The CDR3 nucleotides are TGTGCCAGCAGTGTCACGAGGGTCGGCTACACCTTC.

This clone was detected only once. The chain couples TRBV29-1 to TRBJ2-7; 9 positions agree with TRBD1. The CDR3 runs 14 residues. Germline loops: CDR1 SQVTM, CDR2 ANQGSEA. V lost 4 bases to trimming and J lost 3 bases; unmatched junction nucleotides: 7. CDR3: CSVGKTGGNYEQYF. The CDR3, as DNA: TGCAGCGTTGGGAAGACAGGGGGGAACTACGAGCAGTACTTC.

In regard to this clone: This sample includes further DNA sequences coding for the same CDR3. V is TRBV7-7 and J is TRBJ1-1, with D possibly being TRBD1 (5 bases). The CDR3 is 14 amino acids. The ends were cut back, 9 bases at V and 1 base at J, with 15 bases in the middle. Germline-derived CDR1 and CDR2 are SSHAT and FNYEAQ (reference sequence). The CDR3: CASSVRGENTEAFF. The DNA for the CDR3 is TGTGCCAGTAGCGTAAGGGGAGAGAACACTGAAGCTTTCTTT.

The CDR3 loop is CASRPSYRDRGRDTQYF. The DNA of the CDR3 is TGTGCCAGCAGACCGAGTTACCGGGACAGGGGGCGCGATACGCAGTATTTT. V and J are TRBV11-1 and TRBJ2-3; TRBD1 matches 12 bases. This CDR3 has 17 residues. Germline values: CDR1 SGHAT, CDR2 FQDESV (reference sequence). V lost 6 bases and J lost 6; bases outside the gene matches: 13.

CDR3 amino acids: CASGGQEYEQFF. CDR3 nucleotide sequence: TGTGCCAGCGGAGGACAGGAATATGAGCAGTTCTTC. This chain connects TRBV6-5 to TRBJ2-1; 7 nucleotides align to TRBD1. The germline CDR1 and CDR2 sequences are MNHEY and SVGAGI. This CDR3 comprises 12 residues. The ends lost 8 bases at V and 8 bases at J; junction bases unmatched: 6.